These 24 T cell receptor beta chains were sequenced from one sample in a study of cytomegalovirus exposure and HLA in healthy donors. Both 60 Vbeta primers and 13 Jbeta primers went into the PCR. Method: immunoSEQ multiplex PCR; TCRdb's copy keeps in-frame clones and lacks some. The repertoire holds 150,000 to 250,000 clones, with 75% to 90% as singletons. Specimen: PBMCs. The source is a woman aged 45-60 years in good health and CMV-seropositive.

The chain uses TRBV27 and TRBJ2-1; D is possibly TRBD2 (6 bases). The V gene's germline CDR1 is MNHEY and CDR2 SMNVEV (reference sequence). The germline V and J ends were trimmed by 3 bases and 0 bases, with 9 bases remaining between them. The CDR3 covers 15 residues. The CDR3 nucleotides read TGTGCCAGCAGTTTCCAGGGACTCTCCTACAATGAGCAGTTCTTC. Protein product: CASSFQGLSYNEQFF.

The chain employs TRBV4-3 and TRBJ2-5; 16 nucleotides match TRBD2. Trimming at V came to 4 bases and at J to 5 bases, leaving 7 bases not matched to a gene. CDR3 length equals 17 residues. The V gene's germline CDR1 is LGHNA and CDR2 YSLEER. As DNA, the CDR3 is TGCGCCAGCAGCCCGGGGACTAGCGGGGGGGCAGGGGAGACCCAGTACTTC. This codes for CASSPGTSGGAGETQYF.

The J gene is TRBJ2-3, the V gene TRBV7-2; 7 positions agree with TRBD2. With 1 base clipped from V and 4 bases from J, the junction kept 8 bases outside the gene matches. The CDR3 length is 16 residues. CDR1 and CDR2 (germline): SGHTA, FQGNSA. The CDR3 protein is CASSLGGLGGADTQYF. The CDR3 nucleotides are TGTGCCAGCAGCTTAGGCGGCCTTGGGGGGGCAGATACGCAGTATTTT.

V gene TRBV4-1 combines with J gene TRBJ2-3; D gene ambiguous. The CDR3 is made up of 13 amino acids. V lost 0 bases, J lost 8 bases, and 9 bases lay in between. Per germline, CDR1 MGHRA and CDR2 YSYEKL. CDR3 in DNA: TGCGCCAGCAGCCAAGATGCAAGAGGTACGCAGTATTTT. Protein: CASSQDARGTQYF.

This clone was found once. Other nucleotide sequences from this sample produce the same CDR3. V is TRBV7-2 and J is TRBJ1-2, with a possible D match to TRBD1 (6 bases). Per germline, CDR1 SGHTA and CDR2 FQGNSA. Deletions cut 1 base from V and 8 bases from J, with 8 bases between. There are 12 residues in the CDR3. The CDR3 loop is CASSLDRVGYTF. CDR3 nucleotide sequence: TGTGCCAGCAGCTTAGACAGGGTAGGCTACACCTTC.

Only one count was recorded for this clone. The chain has TRBV10-3 and TRBJ2-3; D not certain. From germline, CDR1 is ENHRY and CDR2 SYGVKD. The CDR3 is 13 amino acids. V lost 11 bases, J lost 0 bases, and 12 bases lay in between. The CDR3 sequence: CALSSASTDTQYF. The CDR3 coding sequence is TGTGCCCTCTCCTCCGCGAGCACAGATACGCAGTATTTT.

This chain links TRBV5-1 with TRBJ2-1; possibly TRBD2 for D (6 bases). V was clipped by 3 bases and J by 4 bases, with 11 bases between them. The germline V gene encodes CDR1 SGHRS and CDR2 YFSETQ. The CDR3 spans 14 residues. The CDR3 sequence: CASSSGEPYNEQFF. In DNA, the CDR3 is TGCGCCAGCAGCTCGGGGGAGCCGTACAATGAGCAGTTCTTC.

This rearrangement joins TRBV9 to TRBJ2-7, with D possibly matching TRBD1 (7 bases). The CDR3 is 15 residues long. Germline assignment: CDR1 SGDLS and CDR2 YYNGEE. V was cut by 0 bases and J by 2 bases, with 12 bases left in between. The CDR3 here is CASSVGQGGPYEQYF. As DNA, the CDR3 is TGTGCCAGCAGCGTAGGCCAGGGGGGCCCCTACGAGCAGTACTTC.

The chain is built from TRBV30 and TRBJ2-5; tentative D call: TRBD1 (5 bases). With the DNA end fitting TRBJ2-7 better, the J assignment may be wrong. CDR3 size: 15 residues. In germline, CDR1 is GTSNPN, CDR2 SVGIG (reference sequence). The CDR3 DNA reads TGTGCCTGGAGTGTTCTTGGGCAGGGCTTTCACGAGCAGTACTTC. The encoded protein is CAWSVLGQGFHEQYF.

This chain uses TRBV28 with TRBJ1-5; tentatively, D is TRBD1 (6 bases). The germline V gene encodes CDR1 MDHEN and CDR2 SYDVKM. The V gene lost 4 bases and the J gene lost 7 bases, with 17 bases spanning the gap. The CDR3 is made up of 15 amino acids. DNA for the CDR3: TGTGCCAGCAGTTGGGACACTGGGGTGGTGCAGCCCCAGCATTTT. Residues: CASSWDTGVVQPQHF.

V gene TRBV5-1 combines with J gene TRBJ2-1, with 8 bases fitting TRBD2. From germline, CDR1 is SGHRS and CDR2 YFSETQ. The CDR3 totals 17 residues. The trim removed 1 base at V and 3 bases at J, leaving 9 bases unmatched. Here the CDR3 reads CASSLTPGLDYYNEQFF. The CDR3 DNA is TGCGCCAGCAGCTTGACGCCGGGACTAGACTACTACAATGAGCAGTTCTTC.

J is TRBJ2-1 and V is TRBV10-1, with 8 bases fitting TRBD1. The germline V gene encodes CDR1 WNHNN and CDR2 SYGVQD (reference sequence). V was clipped by 2 bases and J by 14 bases; unmatched bases: 5. The CDR3 runs to 12 residues. CDR3 bases: TGCGCCAGCAGTGAGAGGGCAGGGGGCAAGTTCTTC. Protein product: CASSERAGGKFF.

The chain couples TRBV7-2 to TRBJ2-5; D uncertain. Near its end, the DNA agrees better with TRBJ2-7, so the J call may be wrong. The germline V gene encodes CDR1 SGHTA and CDR2 FQGNSA. The CDR3 covers 13 residues. CDR3 DNA: TGTGCCAGCAGCTTAGCGCCGTACTACGAGCAGTACTTC. Its translation is CASSLAPYYEQYF.

Of note for this clone: The sample contains more than one DNA sequence encoding this CDR3. The gene calls are TRBV28 and TRBJ1-2; no reliable D call. The CDR3 runs 14 residues. The germline V gene encodes CDR1 MDHEN and CDR2 SYDVKM. With 3 bases removed from V and 3 bases from J, the gap between germline ends came to 11 bases. CDR3 sequence (DNA): TGTGCCAGCAGTTTGAGTGGAGACTACTATGGCTACACCTTC. Amino acids: CASSLSGDYYGYTF.

The chain carries TRBV11-2 and TRBJ1-5; TRBD1 is a possible D gene (6 bases). V shed 3 bases and J shed 1 base, with 13 bases lying between them. This CDR3 is built from 16 residues. Germline V CDR1 and CDR2: SGHAT, FQNNGV. The CDR3 is CASSLVRGRSNQPQHF. The CDR3 DNA reads TGTGCCAGCAGCTTGGTCAGGGGAAGGAGCAATCAGCCCCAGCATTTT.

The DNA for the CDR3 is TGTGCCAGCAGCCAAGAAGTACTAGCGGGGCGATCCTACGAGCAGTACTTC. It encodes CASSQEVLAGRSYEQYF. J is TRBJ2-7 and V is TRBV4-2, with TRBD2 matching 10 bases. CDR3 length equals 17 residues. V was clipped by 0 bases and J by 1 base; unmatched bases: 6. From germline, CDR1 is LGHNA and CDR2 YNFKEQ.

The rearrangement joins TRBV28 to TRBJ1-1; no reliable D call. Germline V lookup: CDR1 MDHEN, CDR2 SYDVKM. This CDR3 has 12 amino acids. V was trimmed by 5 bases and J by 1 base, leaving 5 bases between them. The CDR3, as DNA: TGTGCCAGCAGTCTCGGGAACACTGAAGCTTTCTTT. It is translated as CASSLGNTEAFF.

V gene TRBV4-1 combines with J gene TRBJ2-2; 11 nucleotides align to TRBD2. J was trimmed by 2 bases and V by 6 bases; bases with no gene match: 20. The CDR3 loop spans 21 amino acids. Germline CDR1 and CDR2: MGHRA and YSYEKL. As DNA, the CDR3 is TGCGCCAGCAGTCAAAAGATGCTAGCGGGAGGCCCTCTTACCAACACCGGGGAGCTGTTTTTT. Its translation: CASSQKMLAGGPLTNTGELFF.

This sequence joins TRBV7-8 and TRBJ2-2; tentatively, D is TRBD1 (6 bases). CDR1 and CDR2 from the germline V gene are SGHVS and FQNEAQ. Trimming left V 2 bases short and J 5 bases short, with 12 bases between. There are 15 residues in the CDR3. CDR3 amino acids: CASSLLTGRTGELFF. The CDR3 DNA reads as TGTGCCAGCAGCTTACTTACAGGGCGGACCGGGGAGCTGTTTTTT.

V usage is TRBV11-3 and J usage is TRBJ2-7; tentative D call: TRBD1 (5 bases). CDR3 length: 16 amino acids. The germline V and J ends were trimmed by 4 bases and 0 bases, with 16 bases remaining between them. Germline V gene sequence: CDR1 SGHNT, CDR2 YENEEA. Here the CDR3 reads CASSSPKGPRSYEQYF. Written as DNA, the CDR3 is TGTGCCAGCAGCTCCCCGAAGGGGCCACGCTCCTACGAGCAGTACTTC.

V gene TRBV28 combines with J gene TRBJ1-2, with 7 bases fitting TRBD1. The germline V gene encodes CDR1 MDHEN and CDR2 SYDVKM. The V and J ends lost 6 bases and 4 bases, in that order; junction bases with no gene match: 5. The CDR3 covers 13 residues. CDR3 residues: CASSSQGFYGYTF. The CDR3 DNA follows: TGTGCCAGCAGCTCACAGGGGTTCTATGGCTACACCTTC.

The sample holds a few counts of this clone. This sequence joins TRBV19 and TRBJ1-2, with TRBD1 matching 7 bases. CDR1 is LNHDA, CDR2 SQIVND, per germline (reference sequence). CDR3 length: 14 residues. The junction had 3 bases not matched to a gene; V was cut back by 1 base and J by 4 bases. The CDR3 spells CASSIVGGVYGYTF. The DNA for the CDR3 is TGTGCCAGTAGTATAGTAGGGGGCGTCTATGGCTACACCTTC.

The rearrangement joins TRBV10-3 to TRBJ2-2; TRBD1 might be the D (5 bases). The V and J ends lost 9 bases and 3 bases respectively, with 17 bases between them. CDR1 and CDR2 from the germline V gene are ENHRY and SYGVKD. This CDR3 has 15 amino acids. The CDR3 loop is CAISGQGVDTGELFF. The CDR3 nucleotides are TGTGCCATTTCGGGTCAGGGTGTAGACACCGGGGAGCTGTTTTTT.

J is TRBJ1-2 and V is TRBV10-3, with a tentative D call TRBD1 (6 bases). This CDR3 spans 14 amino acids. V gave up 2 bases and J gave up 3 bases, with 10 bases separating them. The V gene's germline CDR1 is ENHRY and CDR2 SYGVKD. CDR3 amino acids: CAISEGQRDYGYTF. As DNA, the CDR3 is TGTGCCATCAGTGAGGGACAGCGCGACTATGGCTACACCTTC.